The entry below gives a single T cell receptor (beta chain) sequence along with its context. The antigen is not known. Assay: immunoSEQ multiplex PCR; the TCRdb copy retains only in-frame clones and omits some. This table has 140,000 or so clones, 80% to 90% appearing once. The record originates from a study of cytomegalovirus exposure and HLA in healthy donors. Study observations and caveats: First-cohort TCR clusters were later found to tend to co-occur in the 90 to 150 validation repertoires.

Germline-derived CDR1 and CDR2 are SGHAT and FQNNGV. Trimming removed 4 bases from V and 0 bases from J; junction bases left unmatched: 8. The CDR3 consists of 17 residues. The sequenced sample consisted of PBMCs. The source is a man younger than 35 in good health and CMV-seropositive. The chain employs TRBV11-2 and TRBJ2-4; the match to TRBD2 covers 8 bases. The DNA of the CDR3 is TGTGCCAGCAGCTCATTGGCGGGGGGACTAGCCAAAAACATTCAGTACTTC. Its translation is CASSSLAGGLAKNIQYF.